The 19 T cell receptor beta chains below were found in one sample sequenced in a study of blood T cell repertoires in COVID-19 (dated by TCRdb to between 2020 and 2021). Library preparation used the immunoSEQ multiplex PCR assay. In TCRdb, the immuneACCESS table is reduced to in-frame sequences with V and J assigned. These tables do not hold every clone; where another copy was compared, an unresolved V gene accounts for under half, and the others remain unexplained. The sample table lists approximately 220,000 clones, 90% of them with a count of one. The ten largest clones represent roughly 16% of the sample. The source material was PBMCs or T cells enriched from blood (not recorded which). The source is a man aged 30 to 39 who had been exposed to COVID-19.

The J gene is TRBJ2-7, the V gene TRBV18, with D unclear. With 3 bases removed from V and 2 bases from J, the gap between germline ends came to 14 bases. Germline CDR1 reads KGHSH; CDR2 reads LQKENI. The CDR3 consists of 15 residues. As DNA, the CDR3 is TGTGCCAGCTCACCTGAAGGAACAGAACCCTACGAGCAGTACTTC. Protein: CASSPEGTEPYEQYF.

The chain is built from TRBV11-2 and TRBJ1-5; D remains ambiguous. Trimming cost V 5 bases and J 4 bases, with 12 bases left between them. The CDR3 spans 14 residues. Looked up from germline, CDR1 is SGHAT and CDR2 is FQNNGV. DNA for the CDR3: TGTGCCAGCAGCCCCGTCGGGAGTAATCAGCCCCAGCATTTT. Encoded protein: CASSPVGSNQPQHF.

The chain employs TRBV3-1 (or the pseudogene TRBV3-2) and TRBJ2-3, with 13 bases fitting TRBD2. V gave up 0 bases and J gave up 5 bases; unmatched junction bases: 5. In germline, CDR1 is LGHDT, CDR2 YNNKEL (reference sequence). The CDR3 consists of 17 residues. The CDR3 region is CASSQDLGLAGRDTQYF. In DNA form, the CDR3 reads TGTGCCAGCAGCCAAGATCTGGGACTAGCGGGAAGAGATACGCAGTATTTT.

The CDR3 DNA reads TGTGCCAGCAGTGACGACAGGGATACCGGGGAGCTGTTTTTT. Residues: CASSDDRDTGELFF. The chain carries TRBV6-1 and TRBJ2-2; TRBD1 matches at 7 bases. This CDR3 comprises 14 residues. CDR1 and CDR2 (germline): MNHNS, SASEGT. V lost 3 bases, J lost 5 bases, and 3 bases stayed unmatched.

CDR3 amino acids: CASSQDTGVETFF. The DNA of the CDR3 is TGCGCCAGCAGCCAAGATACCGGGGTTGAGACTTTCTTT. This chain uses TRBV4-1 with TRBJ1-1; D gene ambiguous. Trimming cost V 0 bases and J 12 bases, with 14 bases left between them. The CDR3 is 13 amino acids. Germline V lookup: CDR1 MGHRA, CDR2 YSYEKL.

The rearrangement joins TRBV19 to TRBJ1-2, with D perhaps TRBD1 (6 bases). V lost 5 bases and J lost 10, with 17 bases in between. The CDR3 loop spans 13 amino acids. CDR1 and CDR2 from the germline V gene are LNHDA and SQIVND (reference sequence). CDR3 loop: CASSAGTGSSYTF. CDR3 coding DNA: TGTGCCAGTAGTGCCGGCACAGGGTCGTCCTACACCTTC.

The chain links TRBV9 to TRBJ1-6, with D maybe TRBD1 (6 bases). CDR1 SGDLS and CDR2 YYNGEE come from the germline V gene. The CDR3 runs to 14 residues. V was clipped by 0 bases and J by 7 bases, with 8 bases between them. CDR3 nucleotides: TGTGCCAGCAGCGTAGACAGGGCGAATTCACCCCTCCACTTT. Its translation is CASSVDRANSPLHF.

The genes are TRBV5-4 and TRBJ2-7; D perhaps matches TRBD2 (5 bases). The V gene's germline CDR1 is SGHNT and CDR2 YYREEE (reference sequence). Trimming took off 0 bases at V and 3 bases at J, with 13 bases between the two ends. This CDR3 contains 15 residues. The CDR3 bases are TGTGCCAGCAGCTTGGCCCAGCGGAAGGGCTACGAGCAGTACTTC. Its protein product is CASSLAQRKGYEQYF.

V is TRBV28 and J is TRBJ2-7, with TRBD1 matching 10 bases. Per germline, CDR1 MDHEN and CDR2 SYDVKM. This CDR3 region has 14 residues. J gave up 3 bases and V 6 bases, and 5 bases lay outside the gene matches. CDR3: CASRATGGGYEQYF. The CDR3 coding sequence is TGTGCCAGCAGAGCGACAGGGGGCGGCTACGAGCAGTACTTC. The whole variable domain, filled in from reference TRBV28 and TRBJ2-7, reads DVKVTQSSRYLVKRTGEKVFLECVQDMDHENMFWYRQDPGLGLRLIYFSYDVKMKEKGDIPEGYSVSREKKERFSLILESASTNQTSMYLCASRATGGGYEQYFGPGTRLTVT.

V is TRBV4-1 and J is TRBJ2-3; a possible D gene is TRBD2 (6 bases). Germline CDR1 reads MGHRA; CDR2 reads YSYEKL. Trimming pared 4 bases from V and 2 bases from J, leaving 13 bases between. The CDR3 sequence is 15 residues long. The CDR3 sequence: CASSLSWDSTDTQYF. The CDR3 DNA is TGCGCCAGCAGCCTTTCTTGGGACTCCACAGATACGCAGTATTTT.

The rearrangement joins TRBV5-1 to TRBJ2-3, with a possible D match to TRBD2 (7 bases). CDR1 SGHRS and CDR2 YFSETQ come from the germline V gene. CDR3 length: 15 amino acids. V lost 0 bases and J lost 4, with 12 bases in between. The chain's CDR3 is CASSLVGGGADTQYF. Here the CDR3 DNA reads TGCGCCAGCAGCTTGGTAGGGGGGGGCGCAGATACGCAGTATTTT. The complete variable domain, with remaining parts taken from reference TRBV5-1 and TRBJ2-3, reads KAGVTQTPRYLIKTRGQQVTLSCSPISGHRSVSWYQQTPGQGLQFLFEYFSETQRNKGNFPGRFSGRQFSNSRSEMNVSTLELGDSALYLCASSLVGGGADTQYFGPGTRLTVL.

Here the CDR3 reads CASTGTGASYEQYF. The CDR3 DNA follows: TGTGCCAGTACCGGGACAGGGGCTTCCTACGAGCAGTACTTC. The chain uses TRBV19 and TRBJ2-7; 10 bases align to TRBD1. The J segment lost 1 base and the V segment lost 7 bases, leaving 4 bases of the junction unmatched. The CDR3 covers 14 residues. Germline V gene data show CDR1 as LNHDA and CDR2 as SQIVND (reference sequence). Based on the CDR3 plus reference TRBV19 and TRBJ2-7, the full variable domain is DGGITQSPKYLFRKEGQNVTLSCEQNLNHDAMYWYRQDPGQGLRLIYYSQIVNDFQKGDIAEGYSVSREKKESFPLTVTSAQKNPTAFYLCASTGTGASYEQYFGPGTRLTVT.

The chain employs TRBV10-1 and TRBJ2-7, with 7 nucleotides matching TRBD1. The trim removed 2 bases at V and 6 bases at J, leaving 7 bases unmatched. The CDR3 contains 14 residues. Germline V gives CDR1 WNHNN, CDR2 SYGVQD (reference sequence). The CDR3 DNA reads TGCGCCAGCAGTGAGACTTCCAGGGGGAGCGAGCAGTACTTC. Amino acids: CASSETSRGSEQYF.

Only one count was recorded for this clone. The CDR3 region is CATRQGQSNQPQHF. The DNA for the CDR3 is TGTGCCACCAGGCAGGGACAGAGCAATCAGCCCCAGCATTTT. The gene calls are TRBV10-3 and TRBJ1-5; 7 nucleotides line up with TRBD1. Germline loops: CDR1 ENHRY, CDR2 SYGVKD. Trimming cost V 10 bases and J 1 base; bases outside gene matches: 7. This CDR3 has 14 residues.

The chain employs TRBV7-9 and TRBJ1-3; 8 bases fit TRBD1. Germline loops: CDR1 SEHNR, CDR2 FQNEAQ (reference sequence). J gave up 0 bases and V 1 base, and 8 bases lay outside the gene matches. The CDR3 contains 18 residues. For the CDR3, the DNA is TGTGCCAGCAGCTTAGGGGACAGGTCGTCTGACTCTGGAAACACCATATATTTT. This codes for CASSLGDRSSDSGNTIYF. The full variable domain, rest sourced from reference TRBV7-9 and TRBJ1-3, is DTGVSQNPRHKITKRGQNVTFRCDPISEHNRLYWYRQTLGQGPEFLTYFQNEAQLEKSRLLSDRFSAERPKGSFSTLEIQRTEQGDSAMYLCASSLGDRSSDSGNTIYFGEGSWLTVV.

CDR3 DNA: TGTGCCAGCAGTTTAGTATCCCCCAATCAGCCCCAGCATTTT. Protein sequence: CASSLVSPNQPQHF. The chain carries TRBV27 and TRBJ1-5; D is undetermined. V gave up 2 bases and J gave up 3 bases, with 8 bases separating them. This CDR3 contains 14 residues. Germline loops: CDR1 MNHEY, CDR2 SMNVEV (reference sequence).

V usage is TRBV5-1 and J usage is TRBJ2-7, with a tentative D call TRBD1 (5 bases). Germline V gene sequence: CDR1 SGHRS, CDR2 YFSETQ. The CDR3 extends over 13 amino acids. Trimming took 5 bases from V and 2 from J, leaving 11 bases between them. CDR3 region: CASRTATTYEQYF. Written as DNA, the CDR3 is TGCGCCAGCAGGACAGCAACCACCTACGAGCAGTACTTC.

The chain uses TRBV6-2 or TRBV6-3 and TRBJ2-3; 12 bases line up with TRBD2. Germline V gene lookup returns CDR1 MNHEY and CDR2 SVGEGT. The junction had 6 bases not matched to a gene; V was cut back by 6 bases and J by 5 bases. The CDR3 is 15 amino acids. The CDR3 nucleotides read TGTGCCAGCAGCAGGACTAGCGGGGAGGGAGATACGCAGTATTTT. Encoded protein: CASSRTSGEGDTQYF.

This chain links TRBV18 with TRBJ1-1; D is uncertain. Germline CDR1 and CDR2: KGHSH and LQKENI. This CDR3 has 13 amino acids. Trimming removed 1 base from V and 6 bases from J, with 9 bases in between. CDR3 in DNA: TGTGCCAGCTCACCACGGCAGGATCCTGAAGCTTTCTTT. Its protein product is CASSPRQDPEAFF.